The 22 T cell receptor beta chains in this list originate from one sample, sequenced in a study of PD-L1 blockade in urothelial cancer (TCRdb year 2017). The time point label here, explained by the study, means: peripheral blood 6 weeks after treatment start. Receptor amplification or capture employed the immunoSEQ multiplex PCR assay. Not all clones reach the TCRdb copy of this immuneACCESS table, which keeps in-frame sequences only. Checked studies attribute under half of the gap to unresolved V genes and leave the rest unexplained. The sample table lists 45,000 to 60,000 clones, 88% of them with a count of one. The top ten hold approximately 2.5% of the sample. The sample here was PBMCs, taken around atezolizumab (anti-PD-L1) treatment. These receptors came from a man aged 60-69 years with urothelial cancer.

The chain joins TRBV6-6 to TRBJ1-5; a weak D match, TRBD1 (5 bases). CDR1 and CDR2 from the germline V gene are MNHNY and SVGAGI (reference sequence). This CDR3 comprises 15 residues. V lost 5 bases to trimming and J lost 7 bases, with 18 bases between them. The chain's CDR3 is CASSDPAGRAQPQHF. The CDR3 nucleotides are TGTGCCAGCAGTGACCCTGCGGGACGCGCCCAGCCCCAGCATTTT.

J is TRBJ2-3 and V is TRBV29-1; weak D call: TRBD1 (6 bases). In germline, CDR1 is SQVTM, CDR2 ANQGSEA. V was trimmed by 0 bases and J by 5 bases, leaving 12 bases between them. The CDR3 is 14 residues long. DNA of the CDR3: TGCAGCGTTGAAGACAGGGGCCTTGTAGATACGCAGTATTTT. Its protein is CSVEDRGLVDTQYF.

In this sample, this clone turned up a few times. As DNA, the CDR3 is TGCGCCAGCATCTGGGGACAGGGACTGAACACCGGGGAGCTGTTTTTT. Translating gives CASIWGQGLNTGELFF. V usage is TRBV5-1 and J usage is TRBJ2-2; 9 bases map to TRBD1. CDR3 length equals 16 residues. Trimming took 6 bases from V and 1 from J; bases not matched to a gene: 7. Germline CDR1 reads SGHRS; CDR2 reads YFSETQ. The full variable domain, rest sourced from reference TRBV5-1 and TRBJ2-2, is KAGVTQTPRYLIKTRGQQVTLSCSPISGHRSVSWYQQTPGQGLQFLFEYFSETQRNKGNFPGRFSGRQFSNSRSEMNVSTLELGDSALYLCASIWGQGLNTGELFFGEGSRLTVL.

The J gene is TRBJ2-2, the V gene TRBV11-2; D ambiguous. There are 13 residues in the CDR3. Germline values: CDR1 SGHAT, CDR2 FQNNGV. V was trimmed by 2 bases and J by 4 bases, leaving 5 bases between them. This CDR3 reads CASSLSGTGELFF. CDR3 nucleotides: TGTGCCAGCAGCTTATCCGGCACCGGGGAGCTGTTTTTT.

The rearrangement joins TRBV25-1 to TRBJ2-7; TRBD2 agrees at 12 bases. V lost 2 bases to trimming and J lost 3 bases; unmatched junction nucleotides: 8. The germline V gene has CDR1 MGHDK and CDR2 SYGVNS. The CDR3 is made up of 17 amino acids. The CDR3 is CASSEEFGLAGSYEQYF. CDR3 bases: TGTGCCAGCAGTGAAGAGTTCGGACTAGCGGGAAGCTACGAGCAGTACTTC.

This clone is a singleton in its sample. This chain connects TRBV6-1 to TRBJ2-7; D is possibly TRBD1 (6 bases). The CDR3 length is 15 residues. Trimming took 4 bases from V and 0 from J, leaving 13 bases between them. Germline-derived CDR1 and CDR2 are MNHNS and SASEGT. The CDR3 DNA sequence: TGTGCCAGCAGTGGAGTGACAGGCTACTCCTACGAGCAGTACTTC. Encoded protein: CASSGVTGYSYEQYF.

This chain joins TRBV23-1 and TRBJ2-7; possibly TRBD1 for D (6 bases). TRBV23-1 is an ORF, with its function uncertain. Trimming shortened V by 3 bases and J by 3 bases, and 12 bases separated the two germline ends. The CDR3 contains 14 residues. CDR3 sequence (DNA): TGCGCCAGCAGTCACAACCGGGACAACTACGAGCAGTACTTC. Protein product: CASSHNRDNYEQYF.

The chain links TRBV18 to TRBJ1-5; D not certain. The CDR3 is made up of 16 amino acids. Germline loops: CDR1 KGHSH, CDR2 LQKENI. Trimming removed 2 bases at V and 0 bases at J, with 11 bases between. CDR3 residues: CASSPGPLNSNQPQHF. The CDR3 bases are TGTGCCAGCTCACCAGGGCCCCTCAATAGCAATCAGCCCCAGCATTTT.

V gene TRBV9 combines with J gene TRBJ1-4; D is unclear. V was shortened by 4 bases and J by 8 bases, with 12 bases between the two germline ends. The CDR3 is 13 residues long. Germline lookup yields CDR1 SGDLS and CDR2 YYNGEE. In DNA form, the CDR3 reads TGTGCCAGCAGCCTTCTGCCCGGGGAAAAACTGTTTTTT. It encodes CASSLLPGEKLFF.

The CDR3: CASSELRLAGGEQYF. The CDR3 coding sequence is TGCGCCAGCAGTGAGCTAAGGCTAGCGGGAGGCGAGCAGTACTTC. The chain links TRBV10-2 to TRBJ2-5, with 11 bases lining up with TRBD2. The end of the DNA aligns better with TRBJ2-7, so the J call may be wrong. CDR1 and CDR2 from the germline V gene are WSHSY and SAAADI. The CDR3 runs 15 residues.

This clone appeared a single time. The rearrangement links TRBV19 to TRBJ1-2; 11 bases agree with TRBD1. Germline V gives CDR1 LNHDA, CDR2 SQIVND (reference sequence). CDR3 size: 15 residues. J was trimmed by 6 bases and V by 4 bases; bases with no gene match: 7. This CDR3 reads CASSTDRGRSDGYTF. CDR3 nucleotides: TGTGCCAGTAGTACGGACAGGGGGCGCTCGGATGGCTACACCTTC.

The chain couples TRBV7-3 to TRBJ2-1; tentative D call: TRBD1 (6 bases). V gave up 5 bases and J gave up 3 bases, with 8 bases separating them. The V gene's germline CDR1 is SGHTA and CDR2 FQGTGA. The CDR3 covers 13 residues. DNA of the CDR3: TGTGCCAGCAGCACGGACAGCTACAATGAGCAGTTCTTC. Translating gives CASSTDSYNEQFF.

V is TRBV19 and J is TRBJ1-1; 9 nucleotides line up with TRBD1. Germline CDR1 is LNHDA and CDR2 is SQIVND (reference sequence). The CDR3 has 16 amino acids. The junction had 9 bases not matched to a gene; V was cut back by 5 bases and J by 2 bases. In nucleotides, the CDR3 is TGTGCCAGTAGTCCGTCCCGGGACAGGGTAAACACTGAAGCTTTCTTT. It yields the protein CASSPSRDRVNTEAFF.

DNA for the CDR3: TGTGCCAGCAGCTTGGCGAGTGGCACTGAAGCTTTCTTT. Amino acid sequence: CASSLASGTEAFF. V gene TRBV5-6 combines with J gene TRBJ1-1; the D is unclear. CDR1 is SGHDT, CDR2 YYEEEE, per germline. V shed 0 bases and J shed 4 bases, with 7 bases lying between them. The CDR3 sequence is 13 residues long.

The V call is TRBV5-1, the J call TRBJ2-1; 7 bases map to TRBD1. From germline, CDR1 is SGHRS and CDR2 YFSETQ. V dropped 3 bases and J dropped 5; count of bases not matched to a gene: 8. This CDR3 contains 15 residues. The CDR3 loop is CASSSDGQANNEQFF. The CDR3 nucleotides are TGCGCCAGCAGCTCGGATGGACAGGCGAACAATGAGCAGTTCTTC.

The gene calls are TRBV7-3 and TRBJ2-5; unclear D gene. This CDR3 spans 13 amino acids. V shed 3 bases and J shed 0 bases, with 5 bases lying between them. Germline V lookup: CDR1 SGHTA, CDR2 FQGTGA. The CDR3 sequence is CASSFSHQETQYF. CDR3 nucleotide sequence: TGTGCCAGCAGCTTCAGTCACCAAGAGACCCAGTACTTC. The variable domain in full, completed from reference TRBV7-3 and TRBJ2-5, reads GAGVSQTPSNKVTEKGKYVELRCDPISGHTALYWYRQSLGQGPEFLIYFQGTGAADDSGLPNDRFFAVRPEGSVSTLKIQRTERGDSAVYLCASSFSHQETQYFGPGTRLLVL.

V is TRBV30 and J is TRBJ2-3; tentative D call: TRBD2 (5 bases). Germline values: CDR1 GTSNPN, CDR2 SVGIG (reference sequence). The CDR3 sequence is 14 residues long. V shed 1 base and J shed 2 bases, with 10 bases lying between them. The CDR3 DNA reads as TGTGCCTGGAGTGCGGACTTGAACACAGATACGCAGTATTTT. Protein: CAWSADLNTDTQYF.

The chain recombines TRBV2 with TRBJ2-2, with 10 bases identical to TRBD1. The CDR3 covers 18 residues. V lost 0 bases, J lost 0 bases, and 4 bases stayed unmatched. CDR1 and CDR2 from the germline V gene are SNHLY and FYNNEI. In nucleotides, the CDR3 is TGTGCCAGCAGTGAAGCCGGACAGGGGGTTACGAACACCGGGGAGCTGTTTTTT. Its protein is CASSEAGQGVTNTGELFF.

A single count supports this clone. This chain connects TRBV5-1 to TRBJ2-2; possibly TRBD2 for D (6 bases). Germline lookup yields CDR1 SGHRS and CDR2 YFSETQ. Deletions cut 3 bases from V and 6 bases from J, with 18 bases between. This CDR3 is built from 16 residues. CDR3 nucleotides: TGCGCCAGCAGCTCCCAATCACACGGAGGGGCCGGGGAGCTGTTTTTT. It yields the protein CASSSQSHGGAGELFF.

This chain joins TRBV5-1 and TRBJ2-5; D is perhaps TRBD1 (6 bases). Trimming took 0 bases from V and 2 from J, leaving 8 bases between them. The germline gives CDR1 SGHRS, CDR2 YFSETQ. The length of the CDR3 is 14 residues. The CDR3 sequence is CASSLGGHQETQYF. CDR3 bases: TGCGCCAGCAGCTTGGGGGGGCATCAAGAGACCCAGTACTTC.

J is TRBJ1-3 and V is TRBV7-9; D remains unclear. V lost 3 bases to trimming and J lost 0 bases, with 6 bases between them. The germline gives CDR1 SEHNR, CDR2 FQNEAQ (reference sequence). The CDR3 is 14 residues long. For the CDR3, the DNA is TGTGCCAGCAGCTTTAGCGTCTCTGGAAACACCATATATTTT. Its translation is CASSFSVSGNTIYF. Full variable domain (outside the CDR3, taken from reference TRBV7-9 and TRBJ1-3): DTGVSQNPRHKITKRGQNVTFRCDPISEHNRLYWYRQTLGQGPEFLTYFQNEAQLEKSRLLSDRFSAERPKGSFSTLEIQRTEQGDSAMYLCASSFSVSGNTIYFGEGSWLTVV.

This clone has just a few counts. An end of the junction differs from the germline gene, which may be a read error. V usage is TRBV29-1 and J usage is TRBJ2-1; D uncertain. CDR3 length equals 13 residues. Germline V gene data show CDR1 as SQVTM and CDR2 as ANQGSEA. The CDR3 spells CSVEEADYNEQFF. The DNA of the CDR3 is TGCAGCGTGGAAGAGGCGGACTACAATGAGCAGTTCTTC.